This T cell receptor (beta chain) was sequenced for a study of PD-L1 blockade in urothelial cancer. Study summary: Blood was tested 3 weeks (second dose) and 6 weeks into treatment.

The method was immunoSEQ multiplex PCR; TCRdb's version includes in-frame clones alone and lacks a portion of them. The profile covers roughly 95,000 clones, with around 90% appearing a single time and roughly 2% taken by the ten largest. Time point specified: pretreatment peripheral blood. The CDR3 length is 16 residues. CDR1 is MGHRA and CDR2 is YSYEKL in the germline V gene. Between the trimmed V and J ends, which lost 1 base and 0 bases, there was a span of 11 bases. The rearrangement uses TRBV4-1 and TRBJ2-3, with D possibly matching TRBD2 (6 bases). This receptor was obtained from a man in his fifties or sixties with urothelial cancer. The material was PBMCs, obtained around atezolizumab (anti-PD-L1) treatment. CDR3 sequence (DNA): TGCGCCAGCAGCCAAGCGGGAGCTCCTAGCACAGATACGCAGTATTTT. It is translated as CASSQAGAPSTDTQYF.